The next 25 T cell receptor beta chains were all read from a single sample in a study of cytomegalovirus exposure and HLA in healthy donors (TCRdb year 2017). The library was built by means of the immunoSEQ multiplex PCR assay. For the multiplex PCR, a mixture combining 60 forward primers for TCR Vbeta segments and 13 reverse primers for TCR Jbeta segments was used. Here the immuneACCESS table is served through TCRdb, limited to in-frame sequences with V and J called. Missing clones are a known gap in these copies; in checked studies unresolved V genes cover under half, and the rest lacks a known reason. The sample contains 130,000 or so clones, 75% to 85% of them found a single time. The biggest ten clones account for 1.1% to 1.5% of the sample. Sequencing was performed on PBMCs. The source of these receptors is a woman aged 40 to 50 in good health and CMV-seronegative.

The chain combines TRBV6-6 with TRBJ1-2; D not resolved. This CDR3 is 12 amino acids long. Germline values: CDR1 MNHNY, CDR2 SVGAGI (reference sequence). The V end was cut by 9 bases, the J end by 4 bases, with 12 bases between. CDR3 in DNA: TGTGCCAGTTCCCTCGCGGGCTATGGCTACACCTTC. It translates to CASSLAGYGYTF.

V usage is TRBV5-1 and J usage is TRBJ1-6; no clear D. Between the trimmed V and J ends, which lost 2 bases and 1 base, there was a span of 16 bases. Germline-derived CDR1 and CDR2 are SGHRS and YFSETQ. This CDR3 is built from 18 residues. CDR3 residues: CASSLNGGQESYNSPLHF. CDR3 DNA sequence: TGCGCCAGCAGCTTAAATGGAGGTCAGGAGTCCTATAATTCACCCCTCCACTTT. The entire variable domain, with the rest obtained from reference TRBV5-1 and TRBJ1-6, is as follows: KAGVTQTPRYLIKTRGQQVTLSCSPISGHRSVSWYQQTPGQGLQFLFEYFSETQRNKGNFPGRFSGRQFSNSRSEMNVSTLELGDSALYLCASSLNGGQESYNSPLHFGNGTRLTVT.

The genes are TRBV5-6 and TRBJ1-3; 9 bases are a match to TRBD1. Unmatched junction bases numbered 15, after V lost 4 bases and J lost 4 bases. CDR1 and CDR2 (germline): SGHDT, YYEEEE. The CDR3 contains 18 residues. CDR3 coding DNA: TGTGCCAGCAGCCGAGGTGGACAGGGGTGGGTCGTAGGAAACACCATATATTTT. This sequence encodes CASSRGGQGWVVGNTIYF.

This sequence joins TRBV5-1 and TRBJ1-1; no reliable D call. The CDR3 contains 21 residues. Germline V gene lookup returns CDR1 SGHRS and CDR2 YFSETQ. Trimming took off 4 bases at V and 3 bases at J, with 34 bases between the two ends. CDR3 bases: TGCGCCAGCAGCACTGACATGACCAGCCCCCGAACAAGAGGGCCGGACACTGAAGCTTTCTTT. Protein product: CASSTDMTSPRTRGPDTEAFF.

The chain employs TRBV4-1 and TRBJ1-5, with no clear D. Germline CDR1 reads MGHRA; CDR2 reads YSYEKL. The CDR3 is 14 residues long. The V end was cut by 0 bases, the J end by 7 bases, with 10 bases between. The CDR3 nucleotides are TGCGCCAGCAGCCAAGAAGAGGGAAGACAGCCCCAGCATTTT. Encoded protein: CASSQEEGRQPQHF.

The V and J genes are TRBV28 and TRBJ1-1; D gene uncertain. Germline loops: CDR1 MDHEN, CDR2 SYDVKM. The V and J ends lost 6 bases and 5 bases respectively, with 10 bases between them. The CDR3 extends over 12 amino acids. For the CDR3, the DNA is TGTGCCAGCAGCACCCTGGAGACTGAAGCTTTCTTT. It yields the protein CASSTLETEAFF.

This clone was picked up one time. This chain links TRBV7-2 with TRBJ1-6; the D is unclear. The CDR3 runs to 13 residues. Germline lookup yields CDR1 SGHTA and CDR2 FQGNSA. V was cut by 2 bases and J by 6 bases, with 5 bases left in between. The CDR3 region has the DNA TGTGCCAGCAGCTTAACAGTTAATTCACCCCTCCACTTT. Amino acids: CASSLTVNSPLHF.

The chain joins TRBV4-2 to TRBJ1-1, with 8 bases lining up with TRBD1. CDR3 length: 14 residues. Germline V gene lookup returns CDR1 LGHNA and CDR2 YNFKEQ. The trim removed 0 bases at V and 10 bases at J, leaving 7 bases unmatched. CDR3 nucleotides: TGTGCCAGCAGCCAAGAGAGGGCAGGGGGCGGAGCTTTCTTT. It codes for CASSQERAGGGAFF.

The chain couples TRBV28 to TRBJ2-7, with a weak D call TRBD1 (5 bases). CDR3 length: 12 residues. Germline loops: CDR1 MDHEN, CDR2 SYDVKM. V lost 3 bases and J lost 6, with 9 bases in between. The CDR3 here is CASSLTEREQYF. CDR3 coding DNA: TGTGCCAGCAGTTTGACAGAGCGCGAGCAGTACTTC.

V is TRBV5-1 and J is TRBJ2-5; TRBD1 is a possible D gene (5 bases). TRBJ2-7 explains the end of the DNA better; the J call may be wrong. The CDR3 loop spans 16 amino acids. From germline, CDR1 is SGHRS and CDR2 YFSETQ. The CDR3 coding sequence is TGCGCCAGCAGCAGGGGTATTTCCATGTCCTCCTACGAGCAGTACTTC. It encodes CASSRGISMSSYEQYF.

This chain links TRBV7-9 with TRBJ1-6; D remains unclear. Trimming took off 5 bases at V and 10 bases at J, with 12 bases between the two ends. The CDR3 sequence is 13 residues long. Germline V gene data show CDR1 as SEHNR and CDR2 as FQNEAQ (reference sequence). For the CDR3, the DNA is TGTGCCAGCAGCCCGAAAGAGGGATCACCCCTCCACTTT. This gives the protein CASSPKEGSPLHF.

This chain links TRBV10-3 with TRBJ2-7; 8 positions match TRBD1. This CDR3 has 15 residues. Germline CDR1 reads ENHRY; CDR2 reads SYGVKD. The V segment lost 7 bases and the J segment 1 base; nucleotides outside the gene matches: 9. CDR3 sequence reads: CAITSIDRGSYEQYF. In DNA, the CDR3 is TGTGCCATCACTAGTATTGACAGGGGATCCTACGAGCAGTACTTC.

This chain uses TRBV4-2 with TRBJ1-4, with 7 bases identical to TRBD1. Germline V gene sequence: CDR1 LGHNA, CDR2 YNFKEQ. The CDR3 spans 16 residues. The trim removed 4 bases at V and 0 bases at J, leaving 5 bases unmatched. The CDR3 here is CASSPGTAATNEKLFF. CDR3 sequence (DNA): TGTGCCAGCAGCCCCGGGACAGCCGCAACTAATGAAAAACTGTTTTTT.

V gene TRBV5-4 combines with J gene TRBJ2-2; D unresolved. The germline CDR1 and CDR2 sequences are SGHNT and YYREEE (reference sequence). The CDR3 is made up of 13 amino acids. Trimming took off 4 bases at V and 6 bases at J, with 10 bases between the two ends. CDR3 loop: CASSADMAGELFF. The CDR3 DNA reads TGTGCCAGCAGCGCCGACATGGCCGGGGAGCTGTTTTTT.

This chain joins TRBV5-1 and TRBJ1-2; maybe TRBD1 (6 bases). CDR1 and CDR2 from the germline V gene are SGHRS and YFSETQ. The CDR3 consists of 13 residues. The V gene lost 5 bases and the J gene lost 4 bases, with 12 bases spanning the gap. In DNA form, the CDR3 reads TGCGCCAGCAGAAACGGGGGGCTCTATGGCTACACCTTC. Its protein is CASRNGGLYGYTF.

V is TRBV5-4 and J is TRBJ1-1; D is ambiguous. There are 16 residues in the CDR3. CDR1 and CDR2 (germline): SGHNT, YYREEE (reference sequence). V was pared by 0 bases and J by 1 base, with 13 bases between. CDR3 in amino acids: CASSLALPGGNTEAFF. The CDR3 coding sequence is TGTGCCAGCAGCTTGGCCCTCCCGGGAGGGAACACTGAAGCTTTCTTT.

The rearrangement joins TRBV5-1 to TRBJ1-1; D possibly corresponds to TRBD1 (5 bases). Germline CDR1 SGHRS, CDR2 YFSETQ. This CDR3 is built from 12 residues. Trimming removed 4 bases at V and 5 bases at J, with 9 bases between. The DNA for the CDR3 is TGCGCCAGCAGCAGGGGAGGGACTGAAGCTTTCTTT. Amino acid sequence: CASSRGGTEAFF.

The V and J genes are TRBV7-3 and TRBJ2-2; TRBD1 matches at 12 bases. The ends lost 4 bases at V and 6 bases at J; junction bases unmatched: 6. Germline V lookup: CDR1 SGHTA, CDR2 FQGTGA. The CDR3 is 16 amino acids. CDR3 DNA sequence: TGTGCCAGCAGCTCTACCGGGACAGGGGGCCCCGGGGAGCTGTTTTTT. Translating gives CASSSTGTGGPGELFF.

The rearrangement joins TRBV19 to TRBJ1-3, with D maybe TRBD1 (6 bases). The CDR3 totals 15 residues. Germline lookup yields CDR1 LNHDA and CDR2 SQIVND (reference sequence). V was clipped by 5 bases and J by 4 bases, with 15 bases between them. This CDR3 is CASSLTTGRGNTIYF. The CDR3 coding sequence is TGTGCCAGTAGTCTTACCACAGGGAGAGGAAACACCATATATTTT. Filled out from reference TRBV19 and TRBJ1-3, the complete variable domain reads DGGITQSPKYLFRKEGQNVTLSCEQNLNHDAMYWYRQDPGQGLRLIYYSQIVNDFQKGDIAEGYSVSREKKESFPLTVTSAQKNPTAFYLCASSLTTGRGNTIYFGEGSWLTVV.

The table lists this clone with a count of one. The germline gene is not matched at one end of the junction; a read error may be the cause. The chain combines TRBV15 with TRBJ1-3, with D unclear. Germline CDR1 reads LNHNV; CDR2 reads YYDKDF (reference sequence). This CDR3 region has 17 residues. The chain's CDR3 is CATSRDVNLGGLGSPDF. CDR3 in DNA: TGTGCCACCAGCAGAGATGTGAACCTCGGAGGCTTGGGGAGCCCAGACTTT.

The chain is built from TRBV4-3 and TRBJ2-3, with D unclear. Germline CDR1 and CDR2: LGHNA and YSLEER. V was pared by 1 base and J by 1 base, with 15 bases between. This CDR3 has 17 residues. CDR3 nucleotides: TGCGCCAGCAGCCAAGCTCCGCGAGGTTCCGGCACAGATACGCAGTATTTT. Translation gives CASSQAPRGSGTDTQYF.

This chain links TRBV25-1 with TRBJ2-1; 16 nucleotides agree with TRBD2. The CDR3 extends over 16 amino acids. V lost 2 bases, J lost 9 bases, and 4 bases stayed unmatched. CDR1 MGHDK and CDR2 SYGVNS come from the germline V gene. The CDR3 reads CASSEPGLAGGLEQFF. The CDR3 coding sequence is TGTGCCAGCAGTGAACCGGGACTAGCGGGGGGGCTTGAGCAGTTCTTC.

The gene calls are TRBV28 and TRBJ2-7; D is possibly TRBD1 (7 bases). Trimming stripped 4 bases from V and 3 bases from J, with 25 bases between. CDR3 length: 18 residues. Germline loops: CDR1 MDHEN, CDR2 SYDVKM. The CDR3: CASSSFFRGAVSGYEQYF. The CDR3 DNA reads TGTGCCAGCAGTTCCTTCTTCAGGGGGGCGGTTTCGGGCTACGAGCAGTACTTC. Supplemented by reference TRBV28 and TRBJ2-7, the full variable domain reads DVKVTQSSRYLVKRTGEKVFLECVQDMDHENMFWYRQDPGLGLRLIYFSYDVKMKEKGDIPEGYSVSREKKERFSLILESASTNQTSMYLCASSSFFRGAVSGYEQYFGPGTRLTVT.

This sequence joins TRBV19 and TRBJ2-7; TRBD2 is a possible D gene (6 bases). From germline, CDR1 is LNHDA and CDR2 SQIVND (reference sequence). The CDR3 sequence is 13 residues long. Trimming took 3 bases from V and 5 from J, leaving 11 bases between them. The CDR3 loop reads CASSIGDLDEQYF. The CDR3 DNA is TGTGCCAGTAGTATTGGGGACTTGGACGAGCAGTACTTC.

The J gene is TRBJ1-2, the V gene TRBV5-1, with no clear D. The CDR3 has 15 residues. V dropped 4 bases and J dropped 7 bases, with 20 bases sitting between them. CDR1 SGHRS and CDR2 YFSETQ come from the germline V gene. CDR3 sequence: CASSPADSYYSGYTF. CDR3 nucleotide sequence: TGCGCCAGCAGCCCTGCCGACTCCTACTACTCTGGCTACACCTTC.